This TCR beta chain was sequenced during a study of T-cell reconstitution after alpha-beta-depleted transplantation in children. For TCRbeta, the library was prepared with unique molecular identifiers. TCRdb independently ran MiXCR on the PCR reads; one entry per CDR3 protein. The data contain over 550,000 distinct CDR3 sequences, under 12% of them singletons. Remarks on this clonotype: A much larger clone lies one base from this, so it may be a read error.

The CDR3 totals 16 residues. Germline CDR1 reads MNHEY; CDR2 reads SVGEGT. The source is a human donor who donated a stem cell graft to a child with acute myeloid leukemia. This material consisted of PBMCs from the stem cell graft donor, taken from the stem cell graft. The J gene is TRBJ2-5, the V gene TRBV6-2 or TRBV6-3; 12 bases agree with TRBD2. The CDR3 DNA follows: TGTGACAGCAGTTCTCTCCTCGGGACTAGCGGGGAGACCCAGTACTTC. Translated, it gives CDSSSLLGTSGETQYF.